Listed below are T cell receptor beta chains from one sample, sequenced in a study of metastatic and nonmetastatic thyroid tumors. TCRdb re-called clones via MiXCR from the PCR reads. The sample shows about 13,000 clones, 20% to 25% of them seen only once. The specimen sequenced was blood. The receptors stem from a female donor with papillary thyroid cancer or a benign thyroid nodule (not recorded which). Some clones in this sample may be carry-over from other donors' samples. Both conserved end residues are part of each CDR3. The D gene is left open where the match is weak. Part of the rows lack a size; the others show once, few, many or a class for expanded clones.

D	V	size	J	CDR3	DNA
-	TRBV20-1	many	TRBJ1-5	CSARVGGSSNQPQHF	TGCAGTGCTAGAGTGGGCGGAAGTAGCAATCAGCCCCAGCATTTT
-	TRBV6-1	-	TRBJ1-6	CASSEVRQESSYNSPLHF	TGTGCCAGCAGTGAAGTGCGTCAGGAGAGCTCCTATAATTCACCCCTCCACTTT
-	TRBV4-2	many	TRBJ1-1	CASSQEGSSNTEAFF	TGTGCCAGCAGCCAAGAGGGCAGCTCGAACACTGAAGCTTTCTTT
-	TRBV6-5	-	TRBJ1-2	CASSYSQRGIYGYTF	TGTGCCAGCAGTTACTCGCAACGGGGTATCTATGGCTATACCTTC
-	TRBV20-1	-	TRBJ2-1	CSARRCLQDEQFF	TGCAGTGCTAGGCGCTGTCTGCAAGATGAGCAGTTCTTC
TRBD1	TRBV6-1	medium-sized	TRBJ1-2	CASSAQGAGNYGYTF	TGTGCCAGCAGCGCTCAGGGGGCGGGGAACTATGGCTACACCTTC
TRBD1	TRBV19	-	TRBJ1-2	CGCSGQGSVYGYTF	TGTGGCTGTAGCGGACAGGGAAGTGTCTATGGCTACACCTTC
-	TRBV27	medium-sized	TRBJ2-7	CASSLQSSYEQYF	TGTGCCAGCAGTTTGCAGAGCTCCTACGAGCAGTATTTC
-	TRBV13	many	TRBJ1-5	CASSLGQAGNQPQHF	TGTGCCAGCAGCTTAGGACAGGCCGGCAATCAGCCCCAGCATTTT
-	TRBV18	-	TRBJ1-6	CASSPGGNNYSPLHF	TGTGCCAGCTCACCCGGTGGAAATAACTATTCACCCCTCCACTTT
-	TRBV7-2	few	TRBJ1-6	CASYMAANSPLHF	TGTGCCAGCTACATGGCCGCAAATTCACCCCTCCACTTT
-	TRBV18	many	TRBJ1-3	CASSPPHSGLSGNTIYF	TGTGCCAGCTCACCACCACATTCAGGGCTATCTGGAAACACCATATATTTT
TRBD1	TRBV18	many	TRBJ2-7	CASSPQGDHYEQYF	TGTGCCAGCTCACCCCAGGGGGATCACTACGAGCAGTACTTC
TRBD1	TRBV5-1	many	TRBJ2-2	CASSFPTGGLRELFF	TGCGCCAGCAGCTTCCCGACAGGGGGCTTAAGGGAGCTGTTTTTT
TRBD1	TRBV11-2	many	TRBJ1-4	CASRETTGGLDEKLFF	TGTGCCAGCAGGGAGACGACAGGGGGCTTGGATGAAAAACTGTTTTTT
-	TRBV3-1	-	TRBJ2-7	CASSQLTYEQYF	TGTGCCAGCAGCCAACTAACCTACGAGCAGTACTTC
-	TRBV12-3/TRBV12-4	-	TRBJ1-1	CASSQDTGTEAFF	TGTGCCAGCAGCCAAGATACGGGCACTGAAGCTTTCTTT
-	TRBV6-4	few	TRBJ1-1	CVRPDWGQDTSEAFF	TGTGTCAGACCGGACTGGGGGCAGGATACATCTGAAGCTTTCTTT
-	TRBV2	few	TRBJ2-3	CASSRIGAVDTQYF	TGTGCCAGCAGCCGAATTGGGGCGGTAGATACGCAGTATTTT
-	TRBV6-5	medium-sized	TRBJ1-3	CASSYGRPLSGNTIYF	TGTGCCAGCAGTTACGGTCGGCCCCTCTCTGGAAACACCATATATTTT
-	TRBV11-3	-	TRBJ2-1	CASSRDLYNEQFF	TGTGCCAGCAGTCGGGACCTATACAATGAGCAGTTCTTC
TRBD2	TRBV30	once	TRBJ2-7	CAWSVEPSGHEQYF	TGTGCCTGGAGTGTAGAGCCTAGCGGCCACGAGCAGTACTTC
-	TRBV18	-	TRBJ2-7	CASSPESSYEQYF	TGTGCCAGCTCACCCGAGTCGTCCTACGAGCAGTACTTC
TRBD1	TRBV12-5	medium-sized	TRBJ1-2	CASGKGTGNGYTF	TGTGCTAGTGGAAAGGGGACAGGAAATGGCTACACCTTC
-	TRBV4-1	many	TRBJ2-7	CASSQDRVAGQYF	TGCGCCAGCAGCCAAGATCGGGTAGCCGGGCAGTACTTC
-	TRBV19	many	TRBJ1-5	CASSLILRRSDQPQHF	TGTGCCAGTTCCCTTATTTTGAGACGCTCGGATCAGCCCCAGCATTTT
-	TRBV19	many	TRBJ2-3	CASSPGQGLSNTQYF	TGTGCCAGTAGTCCGGGACAAGGCCTAAGTAATACGCAGTATTTT
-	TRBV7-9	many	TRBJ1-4	CASSSIGFEKLFF	TGTGCCAGCAGCTCTATCGGTTTTGAAAAACTGTTTTTT
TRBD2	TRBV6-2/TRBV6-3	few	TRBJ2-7	CASTWLAGGEQYF	TGTGCCAGCACCTGGCTAGCGGGGGGAGAGCAGTACTTC
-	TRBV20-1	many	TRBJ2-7	CSASHGSPSYEQYF	TGCAGCGCTAGTCACGGCAGTCCCTCCTACGAGCAGTACTTC
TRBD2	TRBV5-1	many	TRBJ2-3	CASSLAGGPTDTQYF	TGCGCCAGCAGCCTAGCGGGGGGGCCCACAGATACGCAGTATTTT
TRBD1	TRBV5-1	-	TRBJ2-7	CASSPDRGQSYEQYF	TGCGCCAGCAGCCCGGACAGGGGCCAGTCCTACGAGCAGTACTTC
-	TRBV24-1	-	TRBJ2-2	CATSDSRAGDTGELFF	TGTGCCACCAGTGATTCGAGGGCAGGGGACACCGGGGAGCTGTTTTTT
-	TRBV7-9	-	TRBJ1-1	CAGSLVVLEAFF	TGTGCCGGCAGCTTAGTGGTCCTTGAAGCTTTCTTT
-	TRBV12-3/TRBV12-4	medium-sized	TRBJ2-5	CASSLAGREWETQYF	TGTGCCAGCAGTTTAGCTGGGCGGGAATGGGAGACCCAGTACTTC
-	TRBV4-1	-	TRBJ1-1	CASSLRGGGNTEAFF	TGCGCCAGCAGCCTACGCGGGGGCGGGAACACTGAAGCTTTCTTT
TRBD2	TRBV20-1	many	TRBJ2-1	CSARLAGELNEQFF	TGCAGTGCTAGACTGGCGGGAGAGTTGAATGAGCAGTTCTTC
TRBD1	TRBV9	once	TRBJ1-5	CASSAGTVSNQPQHF	TGTGCCAGCAGCGCAGGGACAGTTAGCAATCAGCCCCAGCATTTT
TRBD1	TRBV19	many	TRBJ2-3	CASKEDRVADTQYF	TGTGCCAGTAAGGAGGACAGGGTCGCAGATACGCAGTATTTT
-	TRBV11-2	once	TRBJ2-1	CASSLQHGVSYNEQFF	TGTGCCAGCAGCCTCCAACATGGGGTAAGCTACAATGAGCAGTTCTTC
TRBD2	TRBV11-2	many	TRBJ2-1	CASSLGAGTSGRQFF	TGTGCCAGCAGCTTAGGGGCCGGGACTAGCGGGAGGCAGTTCTTC
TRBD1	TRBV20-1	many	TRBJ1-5	CSAMDRVGNQPQHF	TGCAGTGCCATGGACAGGGTGGGCAATCAGCCCCAGCATTTT
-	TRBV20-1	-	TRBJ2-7	CSAINPTASSYEQYF	TGCAGTGCTATTAACCCGACGGCCAGCTCCTACGAGCAGTACTTC
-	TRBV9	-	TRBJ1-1	CASSAGVFGSGEDFF	TGTGCCAGCAGCGCTGGGGTTTTCGGGTCTGGTGAAGATTTCTTT
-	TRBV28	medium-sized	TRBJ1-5	CASSLANQPQHF	TGTGCCAGCAGTTTAGCCAATCAGCCCCAGCATTTT
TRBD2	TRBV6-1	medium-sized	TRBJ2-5	CASSGALLADGETQYF	TGTGCCAGCAGTGGAGCTTTACTAGCGGACGGGGAGACCCAGTACTTC
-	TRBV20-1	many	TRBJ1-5	CSARDGQGVLSF	TGCAGTGCTAGAGATGGGCAGGGAGTCCTGAGTTTT
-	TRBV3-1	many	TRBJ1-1	CASSQGLNTEAFF	TGTGCCAGCAGCCAAGGACTGAACACTGAAGCTTTCTTT
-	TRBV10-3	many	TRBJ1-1	CAISRTENTEAFF	TGTGCCATCAGCAGGACAGAGAACACTGAAGCTTTCTTT
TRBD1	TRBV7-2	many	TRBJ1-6	CASSLARTGGNSPLHF	TGTGCCAGCAGCTTAGCGCGGACAGGGGGTAATTCACCCCTCCACTTT
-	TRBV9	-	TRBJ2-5	CASSVGGSGCRETQYF	TGTGCCAGCAGCGTAGGGGGTAGCGGTTGCCGGGAGACCCAGTACTTC
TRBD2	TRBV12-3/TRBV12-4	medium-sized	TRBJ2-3	CASRPTGTTRTDTQYF	TGTGCCAGCAGGCCGACCGGGACTACCCGCACAGATACGCAGTATTTT
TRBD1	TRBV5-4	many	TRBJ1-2	CASSSPGQNYGYTF	TGTGCCAGCAGCTCTCCGGGACAGAACTATGGCTACACCTTC
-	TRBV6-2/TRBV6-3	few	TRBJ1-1	CASSLVGGTATEAFF	TGTGCCAGCAGCTTAGTGGGGGGCACGGCCACTGAAGCTTTCTTT
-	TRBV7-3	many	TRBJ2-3	CASSSSADTQYF	TGTGCCAGCAGCTCAAGCGCAGATACGCAGTATTTT
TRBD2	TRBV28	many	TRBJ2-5	CASRLGLADSETQYF	TGTGCCAGCAGGCTGGGACTAGCCGACTCCGAGACCCAGTACTTC
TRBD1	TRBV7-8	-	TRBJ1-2	CASSPTVQGAYGYTF	TGTGCCAGCAGCCCTACAGTCCAGGGGGCCTATGGCTACACCTTC
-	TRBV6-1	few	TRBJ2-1	CASSEQVGDYNEQFF	TGTGCCAGCAGTGAACAGGTGGGAGACTACAATGAGCAGTTCTTC
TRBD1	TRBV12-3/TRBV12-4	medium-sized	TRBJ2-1	CASSLDRFLYNEQFF	TGTGCCAGCAGTTTGGACAGGTTCCTCTACAATGAGCAGTTCTTC
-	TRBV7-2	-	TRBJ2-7	CASSLARTYEQYF	TGTGCCAGCAGCTTAGCGAGGACGTACGAGCAGTACTTC